This TCR beta chain appears in the sequencing data of a study of CD8 T cells in ankylosing spondylitis. Trimming took 3 bases from V and 1 from J, leaving 12 bases between them. The CDR3 is 15 amino acids. CDR1 and CDR2 (germline): SGHRS, YFSETQ. There are many counts of this clonotype. Preparation of TCR beta libraries was done by quantitative 5'-RACE with molecular barcodes. Each CDR3 protein gets one entry after TCRdb re-called the 5' RACE reads with MiXCR. Among about 130,000 distinct CDR3 sequences, more than 6.5% were seen once, and the ten largest hold roughly an eighth. The origin of this receptor is a male donor with ankylosing spondylitis or in good health (not recorded which). This chain joins TRBV5-1 and TRBJ2-3; D is unclear. Sequencing was performed on blood, either unsorted or a sorted T cell fraction (not recorded which). The CDR3 DNA sequence: TGCGCCAGCAGCTCTGTTCTCGGACGCACAGATACGCAGTATTTT. Its translation is CASSSVLGRTDTQYF.